This T cell receptor (beta chain) was captured in a study of T cell repertoires in cytomegalovirus infection. As for the study in general: In public TCR beta signatures, there were indications of both CMV infection and matching HLA type.

Using its own MiXCR run on the reads, TCRdb lists one record per CDR3 protein. The sample carries roughly 280,000 distinct CDR3 sequences, 20% to 25% recorded once. This clonotype occurred many times. Its cognate antigen is unknown. The sequencing used cultured PBMCs, collected from culture after CMV antigen stimulation. This clonotype was obtained from a human donor in good health (CMV status not recorded). Some clones in this sample may be carry-over from other donors' samples.

Written as DNA, the CDR3 is TGCGCCAGCAGCCATCAGGGCAGGGGACCGTCCAACTATGGCTACACCTTC. This codes for CASSHQGRGPSNYGYTF. The chain uses TRBV4-1 and TRBJ1-2, with D possibly matching TRBD1 (6 bases). The V and J ends lost 3 bases and 2 bases respectively, with 19 bases between them. The CDR3 has 17 residues. Germline V lookup: CDR1 MGHRA, CDR2 YSYEKL.